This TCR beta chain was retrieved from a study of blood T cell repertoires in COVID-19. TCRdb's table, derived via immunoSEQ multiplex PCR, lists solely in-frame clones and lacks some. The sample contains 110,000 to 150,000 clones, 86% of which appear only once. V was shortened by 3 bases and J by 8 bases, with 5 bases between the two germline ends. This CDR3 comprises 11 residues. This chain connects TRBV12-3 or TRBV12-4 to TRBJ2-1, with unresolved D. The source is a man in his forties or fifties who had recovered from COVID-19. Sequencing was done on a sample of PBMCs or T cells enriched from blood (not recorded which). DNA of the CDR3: TGTGCCAGCAGTTTTGAGTATGAGCAGTTCTTC. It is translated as CASSFEYEQFF.